These 4 T cell receptor beta chains were sequenced from one sample in a study of blood T cell repertoires in COVID-19. Sequenced by immunoSEQ multiplex PCR; TCRdb stores in-frame clones only, minus some. Altogether 150,000 to 200,000 clones are present, more than 75% being singletons, with the ten largest covering 1% to 1.5%. The sample consisted of PBMCs or T cells enriched from blood (not recorded which). The receptor set was obtained from a human donor with acute COVID-19. The donor label of this sample is uncertain.

V usage is TRBV15 and J usage is TRBJ1-5; D is perhaps TRBD1 (5 bases). The V gene's germline CDR1 is LNHNV and CDR2 YYDKDF (reference sequence). Trimming shortened V by 0 bases and J by 3 bases, and 21 bases separated the two germline ends. There are 19 residues in the CDR3. The CDR3 nucleotides are TGTGCCACCAGCAGAGATCGGTTTGTGGGACTTGGTTCCAATCAGCCCCAGCATTTT. Translating it yields CATSRDRFVGLGSNQPQHF.

This chain connects TRBV7-9 to TRBJ2-5; 13 nucleotides align to TRBD2. V was pared by 5 bases and J by 5 bases, with 14 bases of the junction left unmatched. Germline V lookup: CDR1 SEHNR, CDR2 FQNEAQ (reference sequence). This CDR3 region has 18 residues. Here the CDR3 DNA reads TGTGCCAGCAGCACCGGGACTAGCGGGGCACCATCCCGGGAGACCCAGTACTTC. Protein sequence: CASSTGTSGAPSRETQYF.

V usage is TRBV4-1 and J usage is TRBJ2-5, with 14 bases fitting TRBD2. This CDR3 is built from 16 residues. Trimming removed 1 base from V and 5 bases from J; junction bases left unmatched: 3. Germline CDR1 and CDR2: MGHRA and YSYEKL. Written as DNA, the CDR3 is TGCGCCAGCAGCCAAGTGTGGACTAGCGGGGGGGAGACCCAGTACTTC. Amino acid sequence: CASSQVWTSGGETQYF.

The genes are TRBV7-9 and TRBJ2-7, with 11 bases lining up with TRBD2. With 3 bases clipped from V and 7 bases from J, the junction kept 5 bases outside the gene matches. Germline V CDR1 and CDR2: SEHNR, FQNEAQ (reference sequence). The CDR3 contains 14 residues. The CDR3 bases are TGTGCCAGCAGCTTGACTAGCGGGATGGGGGAGCAGTACTTC. It encodes CASSLTSGMGEQYF.